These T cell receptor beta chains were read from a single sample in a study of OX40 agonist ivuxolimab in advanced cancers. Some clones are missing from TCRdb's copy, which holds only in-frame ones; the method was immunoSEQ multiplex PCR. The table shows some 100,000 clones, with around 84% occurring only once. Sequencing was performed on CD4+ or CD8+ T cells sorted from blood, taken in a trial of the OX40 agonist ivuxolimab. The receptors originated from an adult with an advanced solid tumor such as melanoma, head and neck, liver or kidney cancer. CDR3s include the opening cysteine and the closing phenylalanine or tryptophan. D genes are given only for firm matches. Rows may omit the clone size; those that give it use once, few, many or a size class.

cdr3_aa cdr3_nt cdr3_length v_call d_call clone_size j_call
CASSPPAGNEQFF TGTGCCAGCTCACCACCGGCCGGGAATGAGCAGTTCTTC 13 TRBV18 . . TRBJ2-1
CASSSTAYTQYF TGTGCCAGCAGTTCCACAGCCTATACGCAGTATTTT 12 TRBV5-5 . . TRBJ2-3
CASSLDIPYGYTF TGTGCCAGCAGCTTGGATATTCCCTATGGCTACACCTTC 13 TRBV5-6 . . TRBJ1-2
CASRQSHSNQPQHF TGTGCCAGTAGGCAGTCACATAGCAATCAGCCCCAGCATTTT 14 TRBV19 . . TRBJ1-5
CASSAGRFLNQPQHF TGTGCCAGCAGTGCGGGTCGATTTCTTAATCAGCCCCAGCATTTT 15 TRBV6-1 . . TRBJ1-5
CASRLRVGTGNTGELFF TGTGCCAGCAGACTACGGGTAGGGACAGGAAACACCGGGGAGCTGTTTTTT 17 TRBV2 TRBD1 . TRBJ2-2
CASTQGGGYTF TGTGCCAGCACTCAGGGGGGTGGCTACACCTTC 11 TRBV6-5 TRBD1 . TRBJ1-2
CASSDDPRRASGELFF TGTGCCAGCAGCGACGACCCAAGGAGGGCGTCCGGGGAGCTGTTTTTT 16 TRBV9 . . TRBJ2-2
CASSLGGRGSNQPQHF TGTGCCAGCAGTTTAGGCGGCAGGGGAAGCAATCAGCCCCAGCATTTT 16 TRBV6-5 . . TRBJ1-5
CASSLHRGTEAFF TGTGCCAGCAGTTTACACAGGGGTACTGAAGCTTTCTTT 13 TRBV6-1 TRBD1 . TRBJ1-1
CSGTGGFLNTEAFF TGCAGCGGCACGGGGGGGTTTTTGAACACTGAAGCTTTCTTT 14 TRBV29-1 . . TRBJ1-1
CASSQGRGRGGNQPQHF TGTGCCAGCAGCCAAGGCAGGGGGCGGGGGGGCAATCAGCCCCAGCATTTT 17 TRBV7-2 TRBD1 . TRBJ1-5
CASSLGKGGPDTQYF TGTGCCAGCAGCTTGGGTAAGGGGGGGCCAGATACGCAGTATTTT 15 TRBV5-4 . . TRBJ2-3
CASTGGYRNEQFF TGTGCCAGCACGGGGGGGTACCGGAATGAGCAGTTCTTC 13 TRBV18 TRBD2 . TRBJ2-1
CASSLMGGGYTF TGTGCCAGCAGCTTAATGGGGGGTGGCTACACCTTC 12 TRBV7-2 . . TRBJ1-2
CASSLIFFAGGEKLFF TGCGCCAGCAGCTTGATCTTTTTTGCGGGGGGAGAAAAACTGTTTTTT 16 TRBV5-1 . medium-sized TRBJ1-4
CASSSPGQANQPQHF TGTGCCAGCAGTTCCCCGGGACAGGCGAATCAGCCCCAGCATTTT 15 TRBV28 TRBD1 . TRBJ1-5